These 31 T cell receptor beta chains were sequenced from one sample in a study of hypomethylating agent response in myelodysplastic syndrome. Sequencing used immunoSEQ multiplex PCR; TCRdb keeps in-frame clones, though not all of them. The table shows under 5,500 clones, with approximately 78% occurring only once. Sequenced material: bone marrow, taken before or after starting hypomethylating agent treatment for myelodysplastic syndrome (not recorded which). All receptors come from a human donor with myelodysplastic syndrome.

The rearrangement joins TRBV4-3 to TRBJ2-3; TRBD2 agrees at 15 bases. The germline V gene has CDR1 LGHNA and CDR2 YSLEER. The CDR3 is 17 amino acids. Trimming removed 3 bases from V and 3 bases from J; junction bases left unmatched: 4. The CDR3 spells CASSQWTSGRGTDTQYF. DNA of the CDR3: TGCGCCAGCAGCCAGTGGACTAGCGGGAGGGGGACAGATACGCAGTATTTT.

Judged by abundance, this clone is medium-sized. This chain joins TRBV4-1 and TRBJ2-7, with TRBD2 identical over 8 bases. Losses at the gene ends were 4 bases for V and 0 bases for J; bases not matched to a gene: 5. Germline V gives CDR1 MGHRA, CDR2 YSYEKL. The CDR3 is 15 residues long. CDR3 amino acids: CASSPVSGASYEQYF. The DNA for the CDR3 is TGCGCCAGCAGCCCTGTTAGCGGGGCCTCCTACGAGCAGTACTTC.

DNA of the CDR3: TGTGCCAGCAGTCATGACAGGGTCGGGACCGGGTGGGAGCAGTACTTC. This translates into CASSHDRVGTGWEQYF. The chain couples TRBV4-2 to TRBJ2-7, with 7 bases identical to TRBD1. The V gene's germline CDR1 is LGHNA and CDR2 YNFKEQ. This CDR3 comprises 16 residues. V shed 6 bases, J shed 7 bases, and the junction held 18 bases outside the gene matches.

The V and J genes are TRBV28 and TRBJ2-7, with D perhaps matching TRBD2 (5 bases). The V end lost 3 bases, the J end lost 8 bases, and 17 bases lay between the germline ends. Germline V CDR1 and CDR2: MDHEN, SYDVKM. The CDR3 sequence is 14 residues long. The CDR3 reads CASSFPGSGSKQYF. The CDR3 nucleotides read TGTGCCAGCAGTTTTCCCGGTTCGGGGAGTAAGCAGTACTTC.

The J gene is TRBJ2-3, the V gene TRBV19; D might be TRBD2 (5 bases). Per the germline V gene, CDR1 is LNHDA and CDR2 is SQIVND (reference sequence). V dropped 7 bases and J dropped 2 bases, with 16 bases sitting between them. The CDR3 runs 15 residues. The CDR3 spells CASTPTNSLTDTQYF. The CDR3 DNA reads TGTGCCAGTACCCCGACTAACTCACTCACAGATACGCAGTATTTT. The full variable domain, completed using reference TRBV19 and TRBJ2-3, is DGGITQSPKYLFRKEGQNVTLSCEQNLNHDAMYWYRQDPGQGLRLIYYSQIVNDFQKGDIAEGYSVSREKKESFPLTVTSAQKNPTAFYLCASTPTNSLTDTQYFGPGTRLTVL.

The gene calls are TRBV5-1 and TRBJ1-6; D remains unclear. The germline V gene encodes CDR1 SGHRS and CDR2 YFSETQ. This CDR3 is built from 14 residues. V was cut by 4 bases and J by 9 bases, with 14 bases left in between. For the CDR3, the DNA is TGCGCCAGCAGCCCTGGTGATTTCAGTTCACCCCTCCACTTT. Protein: CASSPGDFSSPLHF.

The chain carries TRBV28 and TRBJ2-1; no definite D call. Germline V gene data show CDR1 as MDHEN and CDR2 as SYDVKM. V shed 7 bases and J shed 10 bases, with 20 bases lying between them. CDR3 length: 14 amino acids. The chain's CDR3 is CASTTEGYPNEQFF. The CDR3, as DNA: TGTGCCAGCACCACAGAAGGCTATCCCAACGAGCAGTTCTTC.

The CDR3 coding sequence is TGTGCCAGCAGTTTACCCCGAGGAGGCGGCGGGGAGCTGTTTTTT. Translation gives CASSLPRGGGGELFF. The chain has TRBV27 and TRBJ2-2, with D possibly TRBD2 on 5 matching bases. The CDR3 has 15 residues. V gave up 2 bases and J gave up 7 bases, with 14 bases separating them. Germline V gene sequence: CDR1 MNHEY, CDR2 SMNVEV (reference sequence).

This clone is deemed large. This sequence joins TRBV6-5 and TRBJ2-1, with D possibly being TRBD2 (6 bases). This CDR3 region has 14 residues. V lost 6 bases, J lost 4 bases, and 13 bases lay in between. Germline-derived CDR1 and CDR2 are MNHEY and SVGAGI. In DNA, the CDR3 is TGTGCCAGCAGCCCACACGGGGGTTACAATGAGCAGTTCTTC. Protein: CASSPHGGYNEQFF.

This chain connects TRBV11-2 to TRBJ1-1; D unclear. This CDR3 has 14 amino acids. The germline CDR1 and CDR2 sequences are SGHAT and FQNNGV. V was trimmed by 6 bases and J by 4 bases, leaving 15 bases between them. CDR3 DNA sequence: TGTGCCAGCAGAGCGGGAGGGAGGGTCACTGAAGCTTTCTTT. Residues: CASRAGGRVTEAFF.

The CDR3: CASSLGGLGQETQYF. The CDR3, as DNA: TGTGCCAGCAGTTTAGGAGGCCTAGGTCAAGAGACCCAGTACTTC. This chain connects TRBV27 to TRBJ2-5, with D possibly matching TRBD2 (5 bases). V lost 2 bases, J lost 2 bases, and 12 bases lay in between. The CDR3 contains 15 residues. Germline CDR1 and CDR2: MNHEY and SMNVEV (reference sequence).

The rearrangement links TRBV10-1 to TRBJ2-1, with 10 bases aligning to TRBD2. J gave up 4 bases and V 3 bases, and 3 bases lay outside the gene matches. This CDR3 has 15 amino acids. CDR1 is WNHNN and CDR2 is SYGVQD in the germline V gene (reference sequence). The CDR3 loop is CASSEGTSVYNEQFF. CDR3 DNA sequence: TGCGCCAGCAGTGAAGGGACTAGCGTTTACAATGAGCAGTTCTTC.

The chain links TRBV4-3 to TRBJ2-3, with 8 bases that match TRBD2. V was clipped by 1 base and J by 1 base; unmatched bases: 7. The germline V gene has CDR1 LGHNA and CDR2 YSLEER. The CDR3 sequence is 17 residues long. CDR3 coding DNA: TGCGCCAGCAGCCAAGGCTCTAGCGGGTGGGGCACAGATACGCAGTATTTT. This translates into CASSQGSSGWGTDTQYF.

CDR3 coding DNA: TGTGCCAGCAGCTTGGGACAGGGGACGCGGACTGAAGCTTTCTTT. Its translation is CASSLGQGTRTEAFF. The rearrangement uses TRBV5-8 and TRBJ1-1, with 8 bases that match TRBD1. This CDR3 spans 15 amino acids. Germline V lookup: CDR1 SGHTS, CDR2 YDEGEE. Trimming took 0 bases from V and 5 from J; bases not matched to a gene: 6.

The rearrangement links TRBV7-2 to TRBJ2-5; D is possibly TRBD1 (5 bases). Trimming took off 1 base at V and 5 bases at J, with 8 bases between the two ends. Germline V gives CDR1 SGHTA, CDR2 FQGNSA. The CDR3 has 13 residues. CDR3 residues: CASSLEAGETQYF. Here the CDR3 DNA reads TGTGCCAGCAGCTTAGAAGCAGGGGAGACCCAGTACTTC.

This clone was recorded a few times. V usage is TRBV6-1 and J usage is TRBJ2-7; 10 bases agree with TRBD1. Germline CDR1 reads MNHNS; CDR2 reads SASEGT. Unmatched junction bases numbered 7, after V lost 6 bases and J lost 2 bases. This CDR3 spans 15 amino acids. The DNA for the CDR3 is TGTGCCAGCAGGGAGTGGGGACAGGGGACCTACGAGCAGTACTTC. Translating it yields CASREWGQGTYEQYF.

This chain connects TRBV7-2 to TRBJ2-7; either TRBD1 or TRBD2 may fit D (5 bases each). Germline-derived CDR1 and CDR2 are SGHTA and FQGNSA. CDR3 size: 15 residues. Trimming removed 5 bases from V and 0 bases from J, with 14 bases in between. In DNA, the CDR3 is TGTGCCAGCAGCCCCGGGACGTTTCGCTCCTACGAGCAGTACTTC. Protein product: CASSPGTFRSYEQYF.

The chain carries TRBV5-1 and TRBJ2-5, with D uncertain. The J call may be faulty, since TRBJ2-7 better matches the DNA end. Germline assignment: CDR1 SGHRS and CDR2 YFSETQ. The CDR3 spans 16 residues. CDR3 sequence (DNA): TGCGCCAGCAGCTTGAACGTCGGTCGAGCGTCCTACGAGCAGTACTTC. It specifies CASSLNVGRASYEQYF.

Only a few counts were recorded for this clone. The chain carries TRBV7-6 and TRBJ2-2; no reliable D call. The CDR3 contains 14 residues. V was pared by 2 bases and J by 0 bases, with 4 bases between. Germline lookup yields CDR1 SGHVS and CDR2 FNYEAQ. CDR3 DNA sequence: TGTGCCAGCAGCTTACAACCGAACACCGGGGAGCTGTTTTTT. This codes for CASSLQPNTGELFF.

The V and J genes are TRBV14 and TRBJ2-3; perhaps TRBD2 as D (6 bases). Trimming took 2 bases from V and 0 from J, leaving 9 bases between them. From germline, CDR1 is SGHDN and CDR2 FVKESK. The CDR3 covers 15 residues. This chain's CDR3 is CASSQIAASTDTQYF. Here the CDR3 DNA reads TGTGCCAGCAGCCAAATAGCGGCTAGCACAGATACGCAGTATTTT.

The J gene is TRBJ2-5, the V gene TRBV7-2, with D possibly TRBD2 on 6 matching bases. Deletions cut 3 bases from V and 2 bases from J, with 7 bases between. CDR3 length: 13 residues. Germline-derived CDR1 and CDR2 are SGHTA and FQGNSA. The CDR3 sequence: CASSFSGQETQYF. The DNA of the CDR3 is TGTGCCAGCAGCTTTAGCGGTCAAGAGACCCAGTACTTC.

This clone has a single count. This CDR3 is CASSVGYEQYF. The DNA of the CDR3 is TGTGCCAGTAGTGTGGGTTACGAGCAGTACTTC. The rearrangement links TRBV19 to TRBJ2-7; no firm D call. Germline CDR1 reads LNHDA; CDR2 reads SQIVND (reference sequence). The CDR3 is made up of 11 amino acids. Trimming shortened V by 5 bases and J by 4 bases, and 6 bases separated the two germline ends. Complete variable domain (other parts from reference TRBV19 and TRBJ2-7): DGGITQSPKYLFRKEGQNVTLSCEQNLNHDAMYWYRQDPGQGLRLIYYSQIVNDFQKGDIAEGYSVSREKKESFPLTVTSAQKNPTAFYLCASSVGYEQYFGPGTRLTVT.

The chain uses TRBV7-2 and TRBJ2-1; 11 bases line up with TRBD2. The germline V gene encodes CDR1 SGHTA and CDR2 FQGNSA. V lost 3 bases and J lost 4; bases outside the gene matches: 2. This CDR3 has 15 residues. CDR3 nucleotides: TGTGCCAGCAGCTTTAGCGGGAGGGCGTACAATGAGCAGTTCTTC. Translation: CASSFSGRAYNEQFF.

This clone has a single count. V is TRBV5-6 and J is TRBJ2-7; no reliable D call. This CDR3 comprises 14 residues. Germline CDR1 and CDR2: SGHDT and YYEEEE. Trimming took 4 bases from V and 3 from J, leaving 14 bases between them. The CDR3 DNA follows: TGTGCCAGCAGCATTCCATCCCACAGCTACGAGCAGTACTTC. Translating it yields CASSIPSHSYEQYF.

This chain connects TRBV19 to TRBJ2-1; 8 nucleotides agree with TRBD2. The CDR3 sequence is 16 residues long. With V trimmed by 5 bases and J by 8 bases, 14 bases remained unmatched. The germline gives CDR1 LNHDA, CDR2 SQIVND (reference sequence). CDR3 residues: CASSPIFGTSWDEQFF. CDR3 coding DNA: TGTGCCAGTAGTCCCATCTTCGGGACTAGTTGGGATGAGCAGTTCTTC.

This chain links TRBV6-5 with TRBJ2-7, with D hard to call. The germline gives CDR1 MNHEY, CDR2 SVGAGI. The CDR3 consists of 13 residues. Trimming removed 8 bases from V and 0 bases from J, with 11 bases in between. DNA of the CDR3: TGTGCCAGCTGCCAAGCGCCCTCCTACGAGCAGTACTTC. Its translation is CASCQAPSYEQYF.

The chain recombines TRBV4-1 with TRBJ1-2; the D gene is possibly TRBD1 (6 bases). CDR3 length: 16 residues. CDR1 is MGHRA and CDR2 is YSYEKL in the germline V gene. The ends were cut back, 3 bases at V and 7 bases at J, with 21 bases in the middle. CDR3 protein: CASSQSFGGQGSGYTF. In DNA, the CDR3 is TGCGCCAGCAGCCAGTCTTTCGGGGGGCAAGGAAGTGGCTACACCTTC.

The rearrangement uses TRBV29-1 and TRBJ2-3; no reliable D call. The CDR3 totals 15 residues. The V end lost 3 bases, the J end lost 0 bases, and 13 bases lay between the germline ends. The V gene's germline CDR1 is SQVTM and CDR2 ANQGSEA. The CDR3 DNA is TGCAGCGTTGAGGGTAGTTATGGTAGCACAGATACGCAGTATTTT. Translation gives CSVEGSYGSTDTQYF.

This chain connects TRBV18 to TRBJ2-5; D possibly uses TRBD1 or TRBD2 (6 bases each). Germline values: CDR1 KGHSH, CDR2 LQKENI. V was shortened by 3 bases and J by 5 bases, with 22 bases between the two germline ends. This CDR3 contains 17 residues. CDR3 nucleotides: TGTGCCAGCTCACCTGCTGGGGGCGGGAAGGCGAGCGAGACCCAGTACTTC. This translates into CASSPAGGGKASETQYF.

The sample holds one count of this clone. This rearrangement joins TRBV6-5 to TRBJ2-7; D possibly corresponds to TRBD1 (6 bases). The V end was cut by 6 bases, the J end by 0 bases, with 9 bases between. The V gene's germline CDR1 is MNHEY and CDR2 SVGAGI. CDR3 length: 13 residues. The CDR3 DNA reads as TGTGCCAGCAGAGACAGGAACTCCTACGAGCAGTACTTC. Protein product: CASRDRNSYEQYF.

CDR3 residues: CASKIGGGLPYEQYF. The CDR3 DNA reads TGTGCCAGCAAAATCGGGGGCGGCTTGCCTTACGAGCAGTACTTC. The J gene is TRBJ2-5, the V gene TRBV6-1; either TRBD1 or TRBD2 may supply D (6 bases each). The DNA end is more similar to TRBJ2-7, so the J call may be wrong. The V gene's germline CDR1 is MNHNS and CDR2 SASEGT. The CDR3 is 15 amino acids.